These T cell receptor beta chains were read from a single sample in a study of cytomegalovirus exposure and HLA in healthy donors. Assay: immunoSEQ multiplex PCR; the TCRdb copy retains only in-frame clones and omits some. The sample shows some 150,000 clones, about 80% of them seen only once. Sequencing was done on a sample of PBMCs. The receptors come from a middle-aged man in good health and CMV-seropositive. Both conserved end residues are part of each CDR3. Fields, in order: V gene, J gene, D gene, clone size, CDR3 DNA, CDR3 protein. The D gene is left open where the match is weak. The size field is filled for only some rows; it gives once, few, many or a size class.

TRBV9	TRBJ2-7	-	-	TGTGCCAGCAGCGTTGGGTCCAGGGGCGGGTACGAGCAGTACTTC	CASSVGSRGGYEQYF
TRBV4-2	TRBJ2-7	TRBD2	-	TGTGCCAGCAGCTCACAACCCCCGGGACTAGCTTCCTACGAGCAGTACTTC	CASSSQPPGLASYEQYF
TRBV6-5	TRBJ1-6	TRBD1	once	TGTGCCAGCAGTTACTCAATAACAGGGGATTCACCCCTCCACTTT	CASSYSITGDSPLHF
TRBV27	TRBJ2-1	-	-	TGTGCCAGCGGCGAGCAGTTCTTC	CASGEQFF
TRBV2	TRBJ2-1	TRBD2	-	TGTGCCAGCAGCTACGGACTAGAAGGGAATGAGCAGTTCTTC	CASSYGLEGNEQFF
TRBV11-3	TRBJ2-7	-	few	TGTGCCAGCACAGGGAAGTACGAGCAGTACTTC	CASTGKYEQYF
TRBV18	TRBJ1-1	-	-	TGTGCCAGCTCACCGCTAGAGATGGGAGAGGGCGGCACTGAAGCTTTCTTT	CASSPLEMGEGGTEAFF
TRBV5-1	TRBJ2-5	-	-	TGCGCCAGCAGCCTCCGGGGAGGCCGGGAGACCCAGTACTTC	CASSLRGGRETQYF
TRBV9	TRBJ1-1	TRBD1	-	TGTGCCAGCAGCGTTGCGGGACAGGGACTCGGGTCTGAAGCTTTCTTT	CASSVAGQGLGSEAFF
TRBV13	TRBJ2-7	-	-	TGTGCCAGCAGCTTAGCAGGGGCCCGATACGAGCAGTACTTC	CASSLAGARYEQYF
TRBV6-6	TRBJ1-2	-	-	TGTGCCAGCAGTCTCCCCCAACAGGCAACTTATGGCTACACCTTC	CASSLPQQATYGYTF
TRBV5-1	TRBJ2-1	TRBD1	-	TGCGCCAGCAGCCCGGGGACAGGGAAGAGTGAGCAGTTCTTC	CASSPGTGKSEQFF
TRBV6-5	TRBJ1-3	TRBD1	-	TGTGCCAGCAGTCGGTGGGACAGGGCTGGAAACACCATATATTTT	CASSRWDRAGNTIYF
TRBV27	TRBJ1-1	TRBD1	-	TGTGCCAGCAGTGCTACCCGGGACAGCTACGATGTGGGCACTGAAGCTTTCTTT	CASSATRDSYDVGTEAFF
TRBV9	TRBJ1-2	TRBD1	-	TGTGCCAGCTCCCTGGGACAGGGGCTTTATGGCTACACCTTC	CASSLGQGLYGYTF
TRBV5-1	TRBJ1-5	TRBD1	few	TGCGCCAGCAGCGAAAGACCGGGACAGGGATATCAGCCCCAGCATTTT	CASSERPGQGYQPQHF
TRBV5-4	TRBJ2-1	-	-	TGTGCCAGCAGGATGAATCAGGACAATGAGCAGTTCTTC	CASRMNQDNEQFF
TRBV5-1	TRBJ1-5	-	-	TGCGCCAGCAGCTTGGGATTTGGCAGCAATCAGCCCCAGCATTTT	CASSLGFGSNQPQHF
TRBV15	TRBJ2-7	TRBD2	-	TGTGCCACCAGCCCCGGTCTACTAGCGGGCTACGAGCAGTACTTC	CATSPGLLAGYEQYF
TRBV7-9	TRBJ1-2	-	-	TGTTCCAGCAGCTTTGAGGGTAGGGGCTACACCTTC	CSSSFEGRGYTF
TRBV19	TRBJ2-7	TRBD2	-	TGTGCCAGCACACTTAGCGGGAGCTCCTACGAGCAGTACTTC	CASTLSGSSYEQYF
TRBV6-5	TRBJ1-1	-	few	TGTGCCAGCAGTTACGGGCAGGGAACTGAAGCTTTCTTT	CASSYGQGTEAFF
TRBV7-2	TRBJ2-1	TRBD1	once	TGTGCCAGCAGTGCGACAGGGGGTACCCAGCAGTTCTTC	CASSATGGTQQFF
TRBV7-9	TRBJ2-3	-	-	TGTGCCAGCAGCCCCGTGGAGGCCCACACAGATACGCAGTATTTT	CASSPVEAHTDTQYF
TRBV9	TRBJ1-1	TRBD1	many	TGTGCCAGCAGCTTCGGGACAGCAGCGAACACTGAAGCTTTCTTT	CASSFGTAANTEAFF
TRBV4-1	TRBJ2-7	-	-	TGCGCCAGCAGCCAAGATGGGTGGCGGGAGCAGTACTTC	CASSQDGWREQYF
TRBV5-1	TRBJ1-1	TRBD1	once	TGCGCCAGCAGCCCCGGGACAGGTTACACTGAAGCTTTCTTT	CASSPGTGYTEAFF
TRBV19	TRBJ1-1	-	-	TGTGCCAGTCTAACCGGACAGAACACTGAAGCTTTCTTT	CASLTGQNTEAFF
TRBV25-1	TRBJ1-2	-	-	TGTGCCAGCAGTGGGGGACATAGCTATGGCTACACCTTC	CASSGGHSYGYTF
TRBV19	TRBJ2-1	-	-	TGTGCCAGTAGTCTCCGGGAGAATGAGCAGTTCTTC	CASSLRENEQFF
TRBV11-3	TRBJ2-5	-	-	TGTGCCAGCAGCTTATCCCGGGGGGAGACCCAGTACTTC	CASSLSRGETQYF
TRBV30	TRBJ2-7	TRBD1	-	TGTGCCTGGACCCACCGGGACAGGGAGGCCCACGAGCAGTACTTC	CAWTHRDREAHEQYF
TRBV7-9	TRBJ2-5	TRBD2	few	TGTGCCAGCAGCTGGGCACTAGCGGCAGAGACCCAGTACTTC	CASSWALAAETQYF
TRBV4-2	TRBJ2-5	TRBD2	-	TGTGCCAGCACCACAAGGGAGGGAGAGACCCAGTACTTC	CASTTREGETQYF
TRBV7-3	TRBJ1-2	-	-	TGTGCCAGCAGCTTAGCCGCGGGTAGCTACACCTTC	CASSLAAGSYTF
TRBV4-3	TRBJ1-2	TRBD1	-	TGCGCCAGCAGCCAAGATCCCGGGACAGGGTTATTCTATGGCTACACCTTC	CASSQDPGTGLFYGYTF
TRBV6-6	TRBJ1-1	-	-	TGTGCCAGCAGTCCACTCAACGGTTTCATGAACACTGAAGCTTTCTTT	CASSPLNGFMNTEAFF
TRBV5-4	TRBJ2-2	-	-	TGTGCCAGCAGCCAGGACAAGACAGGAACCACCGGGGAGCTGTTTTTT	CASSQDKTGTTGELFF
TRBV4-3	TRBJ1-3	TRBD1	-	TGCGCCAGCAGCCAAGAAGAGGGGGCGCTTGGAAACACCATATATTTT	CASSQEEGALGNTIYF
TRBV10-3	TRBJ1-4	TRBD1	-	TGTGCCATCAGTGAGGCCATGGGACAGGGCCCGCGGGAAAAACTGTTTTTT	CAISEAMGQGPREKLFF
TRBV9	TRBJ2-7	TRBD1	-	TGTGCCAGCAGCACCGCGATCACCGGGACAGCCCAGGAGCAGTACTTC	CASSTAITGTAQEQYF
TRBV29-1	TRBJ2-5	TRBD1	-	TGCAGCGTTCAAACTGACGGACAGGGGTACCAAGAGACCCAGTACTTC	CSVQTDGQGYQETQYF